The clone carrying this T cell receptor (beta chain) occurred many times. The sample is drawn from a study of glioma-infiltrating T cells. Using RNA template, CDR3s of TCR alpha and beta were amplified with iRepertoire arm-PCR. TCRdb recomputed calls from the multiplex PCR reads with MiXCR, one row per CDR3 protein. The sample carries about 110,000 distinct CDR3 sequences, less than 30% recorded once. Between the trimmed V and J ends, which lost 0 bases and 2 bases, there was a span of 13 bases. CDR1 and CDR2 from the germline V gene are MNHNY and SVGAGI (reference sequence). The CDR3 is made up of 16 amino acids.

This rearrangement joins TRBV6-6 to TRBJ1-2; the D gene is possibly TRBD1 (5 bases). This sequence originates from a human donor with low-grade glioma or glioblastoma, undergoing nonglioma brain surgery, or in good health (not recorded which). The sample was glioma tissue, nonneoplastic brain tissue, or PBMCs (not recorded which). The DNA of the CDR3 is TGTGCCAGCAGTTACTCGTCGAGGGGACTCAACTATGGCTACACCTTC. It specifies CASSYSSRGLNYGYTF.